This TCR beta chain appears in the sequencing data of a study of T cell responses to AZD1222 COVID-19 vaccine. On this clone: Its antigen is not identified.

Using immunoSEQ multiplex PCR, the repertoire was profiled, and TCRdb retains in-frame clones only, with some absent. The table records 65,000 to 75,000 clones, around three quarters of them present only once. The CDR3 runs to 13 residues. CDR1 is KGHDR and CDR2 is SFDVKD in the germline V gene. Trimming pared 5 bases from V and 1 base from J, leaving 4 bases between. Notes on the study in general: AZD1222 recipients seropositive at baseline numbered only 5 to 7.

This clonotype originated in an adult who received the AZD1222 COVID-19 vaccine. The sequencing here drew on peripheral blood, taken 28 days after the second AZD1222 dose. The rearrangement joins TRBV24-1 to TRBJ2-2; no reliable D call. In nucleotides, the CDR3 is TGTGCCACCAGTGTACTGAACACCGGGGAGCTGTTTTTT. This codes for CATSVLNTGELFF.